This entry features one TCR beta chain sequence. The naive gate required viable CD3+CD4+ or CD3+CD8+ cells with CCR7+CD45RA+CD45RO-CD95-CD27+CD28+ phenotype. This entry belongs to a study of T cells after posttransplantation cyclophosphamide. Clones were read by immunoSEQ multiplex PCR, and TCRdb kept only the in-frame ones, dropping some. Counted here are 30,000 or so clones, 90% to 95% occurring once; the ten biggest clones make up roughly 0.25%. The length of the CDR3 is 14 residues. V dropped 0 bases and J dropped 5; count of bases not matched to a gene: 0. CDR1 is SGHRS, CDR2 YFSETQ, per germline.

This chain uses TRBV5-1 with TRBJ2-5; 11 nucleotides agree with TRBD2. The receptor was derived from a woman aged 55-69 years in good health, CMV-negative, and a related stem cell transplant donor. Sequenced input: naive CD4+ T cells sorted from PBMCs. The CDR3 nucleotides are TGCGCCAGCAGCTTGGCTAGCGGGGGGGAGACCCAGTACTTC. Its protein product is CASSLASGGETQYF.